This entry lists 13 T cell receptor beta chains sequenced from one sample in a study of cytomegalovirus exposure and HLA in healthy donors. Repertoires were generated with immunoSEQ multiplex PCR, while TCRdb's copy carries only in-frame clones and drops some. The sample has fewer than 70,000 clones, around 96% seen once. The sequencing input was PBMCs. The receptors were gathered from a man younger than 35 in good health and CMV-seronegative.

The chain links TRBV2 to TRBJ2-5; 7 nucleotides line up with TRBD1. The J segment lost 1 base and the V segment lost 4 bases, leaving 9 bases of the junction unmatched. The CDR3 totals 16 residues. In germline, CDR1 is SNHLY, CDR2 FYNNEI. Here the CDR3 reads CASSGTGQELQETQYF. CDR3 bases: TGTGCCAGCAGTGGGACCGGACAGGAGCTCCAAGAGACCCAGTACTTC. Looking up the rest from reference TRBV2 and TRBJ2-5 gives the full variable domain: EPEVTQTPSHQVTQMGQEVILRCVPISNHLYFYWYRQILGQKVEFLVSFYNNEISEKSEIFDDQFSVERPDGSNFTLKIRSTKLEDSAMYFCASSGTGQELQETQYFGPGTRLLVL.

The CDR3 DNA reads as TGTGCCAGCAGTTTTCACAGTCCTTACAATGAGCAGTTCTTC. Its protein is CASSFHSPYNEQFF. This chain connects TRBV28 to TRBJ2-1, with unresolved D. V was cut by 3 bases and J by 4 bases, with 10 bases left in between. The germline gives CDR1 MDHEN, CDR2 SYDVKM. The CDR3 contains 14 residues.

CDR3 protein: CASSLGQVNIQYF. DNA of the CDR3: TGTGCCAGCAGCCTGGGACAGGTAAACATTCAGTACTTC. The chain carries TRBV14 and TRBJ2-4; 8 bases map to TRBD1. This CDR3 comprises 13 residues. Per the germline V gene, CDR1 is SGHDN and CDR2 is FVKESK. V dropped 4 bases and J dropped 6; count of bases not matched to a gene: 2. The full variable domain, completed using reference TRBV14 and TRBJ2-4, is EAGVTQFPSHSVIEKGQTVTLRCDPISGHDNLYWYRRVMGKEIKFLLHFVKESKQDESGMPNNRFLAERTGGTYSTLKVQPAELEDSGVYFCASSLGQVNIQYFGAGTRLSVL.

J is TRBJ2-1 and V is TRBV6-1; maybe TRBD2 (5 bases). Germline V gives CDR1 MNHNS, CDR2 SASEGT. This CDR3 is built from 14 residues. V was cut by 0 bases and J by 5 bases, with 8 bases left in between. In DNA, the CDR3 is TGTGCCAGCAGTGAAGCGTGGGAGCACAATGAGCAGTTCTTC. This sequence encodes CASSEAWEHNEQFF.

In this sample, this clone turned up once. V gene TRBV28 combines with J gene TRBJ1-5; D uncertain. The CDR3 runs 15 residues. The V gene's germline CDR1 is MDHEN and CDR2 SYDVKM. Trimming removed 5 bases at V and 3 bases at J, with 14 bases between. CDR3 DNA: TGTGCCAGCAGTCCCCCCCCGGGAGACAATCAGCCCCAGCATTTT. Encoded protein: CASSPPPGDNQPQHF. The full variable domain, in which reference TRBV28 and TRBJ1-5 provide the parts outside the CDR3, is DVKVTQSSRYLVKRTGEKVFLECVQDMDHENMFWYRQDPGLGLRLIYFSYDVKMKEKGDIPEGYSVSREKKERFSLILESASTNQTSMYLCASSPPPGDNQPQHFGDGTRLSIL.

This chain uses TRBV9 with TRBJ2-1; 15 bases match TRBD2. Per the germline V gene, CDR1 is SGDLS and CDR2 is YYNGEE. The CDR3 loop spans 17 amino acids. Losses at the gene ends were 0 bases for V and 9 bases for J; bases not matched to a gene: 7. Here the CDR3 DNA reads TGTGCCAGCAGCGTAGTATCCGGACTAGCGGGAGGGGCTGAGCAGTTCTTC. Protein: CASSVVSGLAGGAEQFF.

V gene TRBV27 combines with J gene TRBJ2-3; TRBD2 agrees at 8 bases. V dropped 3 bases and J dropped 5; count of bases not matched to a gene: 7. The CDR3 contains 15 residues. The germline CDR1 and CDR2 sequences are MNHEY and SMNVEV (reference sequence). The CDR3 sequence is CASSFSGGPVDTQYF. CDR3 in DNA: TGTGCCAGCAGTTTCTCGGGAGGGCCCGTAGATACGCAGTATTTT.

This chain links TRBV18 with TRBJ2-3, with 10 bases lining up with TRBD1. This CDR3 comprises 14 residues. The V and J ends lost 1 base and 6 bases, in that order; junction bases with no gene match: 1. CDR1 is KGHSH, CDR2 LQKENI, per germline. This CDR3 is CASSPRDRGDTQYF. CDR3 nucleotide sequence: TGTGCCAGCTCACCACGGGACAGGGGCGATACGCAGTATTTT.

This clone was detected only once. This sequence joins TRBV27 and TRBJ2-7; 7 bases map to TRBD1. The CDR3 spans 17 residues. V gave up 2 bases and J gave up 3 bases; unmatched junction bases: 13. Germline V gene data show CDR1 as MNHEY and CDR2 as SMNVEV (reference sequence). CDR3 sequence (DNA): TGTGCCAGCAGTTTAGGTGGGACAGATACCTATGGCTACGAGCAGTACTTC. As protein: CASSLGGTDTYGYEQYF.

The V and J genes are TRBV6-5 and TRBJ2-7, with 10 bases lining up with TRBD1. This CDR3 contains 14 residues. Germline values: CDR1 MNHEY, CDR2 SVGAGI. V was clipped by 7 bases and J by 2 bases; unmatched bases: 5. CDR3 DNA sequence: TGTGCCAGCAAACGGACAGGGGGGACCTACGAGCAGTACTTC. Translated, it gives CASKRTGGTYEQYF.

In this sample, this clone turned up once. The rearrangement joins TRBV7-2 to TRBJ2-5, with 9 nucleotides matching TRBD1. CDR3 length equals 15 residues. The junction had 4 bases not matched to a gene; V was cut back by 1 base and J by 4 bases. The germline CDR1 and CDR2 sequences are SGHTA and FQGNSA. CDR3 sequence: CASSLETGGTETQYF. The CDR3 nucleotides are TGTGCCAGCAGCTTAGAGACAGGGGGGACAGAGACCCAGTACTTC.

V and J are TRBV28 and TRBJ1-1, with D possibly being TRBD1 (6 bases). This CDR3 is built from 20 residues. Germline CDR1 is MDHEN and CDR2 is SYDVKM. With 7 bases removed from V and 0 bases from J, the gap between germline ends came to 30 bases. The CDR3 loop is CASTISPTGITRLMNTEAFF. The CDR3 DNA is TGTGCCAGCACTATATCCCCCACAGGGATAACGAGACTCATGAACACTGAAGCTTTCTTT.

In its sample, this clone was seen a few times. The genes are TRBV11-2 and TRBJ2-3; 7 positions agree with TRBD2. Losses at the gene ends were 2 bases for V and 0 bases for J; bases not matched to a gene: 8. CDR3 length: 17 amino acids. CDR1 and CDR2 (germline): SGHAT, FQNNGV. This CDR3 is CASSLLPGLRSTDTQYF. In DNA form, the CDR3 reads TGTGCCAGCAGCTTACTCCCGGGACTACGGAGCACAGATACGCAGTATTTT. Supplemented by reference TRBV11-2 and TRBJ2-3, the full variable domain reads EAGVAQSPRYKIIEKRQSVAFWCNPISGHATLYWYQQILGQGPKLLIQFQNNGVVDDSQLPKDRFSAERLKGVDSTLKIQPAKLEDSAVYLCASSLLPGLRSTDTQYFGPGTRLTVL.